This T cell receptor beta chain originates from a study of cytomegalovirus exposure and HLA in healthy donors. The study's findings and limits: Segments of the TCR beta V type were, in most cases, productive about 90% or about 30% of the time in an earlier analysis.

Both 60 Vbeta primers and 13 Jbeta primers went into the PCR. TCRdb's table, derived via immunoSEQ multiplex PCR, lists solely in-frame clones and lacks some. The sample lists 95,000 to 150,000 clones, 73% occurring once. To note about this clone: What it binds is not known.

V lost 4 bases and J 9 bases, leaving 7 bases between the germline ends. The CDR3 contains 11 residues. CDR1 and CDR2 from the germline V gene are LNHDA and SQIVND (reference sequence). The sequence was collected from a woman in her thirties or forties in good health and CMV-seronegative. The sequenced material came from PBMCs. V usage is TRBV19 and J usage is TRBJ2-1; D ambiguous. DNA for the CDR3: TGTGCCAGTAGTACATACGGTGAGCAGTTCTTC. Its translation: CASSTYGEQFF.